The 8 T cell receptor beta chains below all came from one sample that was sequenced in a study of T cell repertoires in cytomegalovirus infection. Their antigens remain unidentified. TCRdb redid the calling of the reads with MiXCR, one entry per CDR3 protein. The sample includes about 920,000 distinct CDR3 sequences, roughly 30% of them seen just once. Source: cultured CD8+ T cells from PBMCs, taken from culture after CMV antigen stimulation. These receptors all stem from a human donor in good health (CMV status not recorded). Some clones in this sample may be carry-over from other donors' samples.

V usage is TRBV2 and J usage is TRBJ1-1; D not resolved. V lost 7 bases and J 1 base, leaving 7 bases between the germline ends. The V gene's germline CDR1 is SNHLY and CDR2 FYNNEI. CDR3 size: 12 residues. CDR3: CASTDANTEAFF. As DNA, the CDR3 is TGTGCCAGCACGGACGCGAACACTGAAGCTTTCTTT.

The chain links TRBV7-6 to TRBJ2-2; 11 nucleotides agree with TRBD2. Germline assignment: CDR1 SGHVS and CDR2 FNYEAQ. Losses at the gene ends were 2 bases for V and 5 bases for J; bases not matched to a gene: 4. The CDR3 sequence is 16 residues long. CDR3 protein: CASSLRLAGTTGELFF. In DNA, the CDR3 is TGTGCCAGCAGCTTAAGACTAGCGGGAACTACCGGGGAGCTGTTTTTT. Together with reference TRBV7-6 and TRBJ2-2, the CDR3 gives the full variable domain: GAGVSQSPRYKVTKRGQDVALRCDPISGHVSLYWYRQALGQGPEFLTYFNYEAQQDKSGLPNDRFSAERPEGSISTLTIQRTEQRDSAMYRCASSLRLAGTTGELFFGEGSRLTVL.

This clonotype was seen only a few times. The J gene is TRBJ2-1, the V gene TRBV4-1, with D tentatively TRBD2 (6 bases). This CDR3 is 13 amino acids long. The germline V and J ends were trimmed by 2 bases and 9 bases, with 11 bases remaining between them. Germline V gives CDR1 MGHRA, CDR2 YSYEKL. In nucleotides, the CDR3 is TGCGCCAGCAGCCAATTCCTACTAGCTGAGCAGTTCTTC. It codes for CASSQFLLAEQFF.

The chain uses TRBV7-9 and TRBJ1-5; D unresolved. This CDR3 comprises 14 residues. V lost 1 base and J 4 bases, leaving 8 bases between the germline ends. Germline CDR1 reads SEHNR; CDR2 reads FQNEAQ (reference sequence). In nucleotides, the CDR3 is TGTGCCAGCAGCTTAGAGGCAGTTAATCAGCCCCAGCATTTT. Encoded protein: CASSLEAVNQPQHF. The full variable domain, rest sourced from reference TRBV7-9 and TRBJ1-5, is DTGVSQNPRHKITKRGQNVTFRCDPISEHNRLYWYRQTLGQGPEFLTYFQNEAQLEKSRLLSDRFSAERPKGSFSTLEIQRTEQGDSAMYLCASSLEAVNQPQHFGDGTRLSIL.

This clonotype was detected many times. This chain connects TRBV6-2 or TRBV6-3 to TRBJ1-5; D not resolved. The germline gives CDR1 MNHEY, CDR2 SVGEGT. The germline V and J ends were trimmed by 6 bases and 0 bases, with 6 bases remaining between them. The CDR3 runs 13 residues. The CDR3 is CASSGNSNQPQHF. Written as DNA, the CDR3 is TGTGCCAGCAGCGGGAATAGCAATCAGCCCCAGCATTTT.

A few counts support this clonotype. This sequence joins TRBV5-5 and TRBJ1-2; no clear D gene. The CDR3 totals 15 residues. Germline V gene sequence: CDR1 SGHKS, CDR2 YYEKEE (reference sequence). The V gene lost 4 bases and the J gene lost 0 bases, with 13 bases spanning the gap. CDR3 DNA: TGTGCCAGCAGCCAGGAGCTTACCGCTAACTATGGCTACACCTTC. Translated, it gives CASSQELTANYGYTF. Full variable domain (rest looked up from reference TRBV5-5 and TRBJ1-2): DAGVTQSPTHLIKTRGQQVTLRCSPISGHKSVSWYQQVLGQGPQFIFQYYEKEERGRGNFPDRFSARQFPNYSSELNVNALLLGDSALYLCASSQELTANYGYTFGSGTRLTVV.

This clonotype was recorded a few times. The V gene is TRBV20-1, the J gene TRBJ2-7; D remains ambiguous. Trimming took off 0 bases at V and 2 bases at J, with 14 bases between the two ends. This CDR3 is built from 15 residues. Germline values: CDR1 DFQATT, CDR2 SNEGSKA (reference sequence). In DNA, the CDR3 is TGCAGTGCTAGAGATAGCCAAGGCCAAACCTACGAGCAGTACTTC. As protein: CSARDSQGQTYEQYF.

V gene TRBV6-1 combines with J gene TRBJ1-6; D ambiguous. CDR3 length equals 14 residues. Trimming took 2 bases from V and 10 from J, leaving 12 bases between them. Per the germline V gene, CDR1 is MNHNS and CDR2 is SASEGT. CDR3 coding DNA: TGTGCCAGCAGTGAACTCAGCATTCGGTCACCCCTCCACTTT. Translation gives CASSELSIRSPLHF.